This T cell receptor (beta chain) was sequenced in a study of CD8 T cells in ankylosing spondylitis. Study-wide points: From matched ankylosing spondylitis synovial fluid, disease-linked clones were reportedly recovered at significantly enriched levels. There were earlier reports of some motif variants in reactive arthritis synovial fluid and blood. The study identified a TCR beta motif of under ten highly homologous variants that appeared characteristic of ankylosing spondylitis blood. As for the disease-linked clones, they showed a CD8+ phenotype and occurred at relatively low frequencies in peripheral blood.

Points on this clonotype: Its antigen is undetermined.

Quantitative 5'-RACE with molecular barcodes was used to make the TCR beta libraries. TCRdb reprocessed the 5' RACE reads with MiXCR, giving one entry per CDR3 protein. The repertoire holds approximately 150,000 distinct CDR3 sequences, under 20% seen once, with 30% to 35% in the top ten. The germline V gene encodes CDR1 WSHSY and CDR2 SAAADI. V was clipped by 8 bases and J by 2 bases; unmatched bases: 6. This CDR3 is built from 15 residues. Sequenced sample: blood, either unsorted or a sorted T cell fraction (not recorded which). V and J are TRBV10-2 and TRBJ2-1, with 10 nucleotides matching TRBD2. This sequence originates from a male donor with ankylosing spondylitis. The CDR3 sequence: CASLQTSGAYNEQFF. CDR3 coding DNA: TGCGCCAGCTTGCAAACTAGCGGGGCCTACAATGAGCAGTTCTTC.